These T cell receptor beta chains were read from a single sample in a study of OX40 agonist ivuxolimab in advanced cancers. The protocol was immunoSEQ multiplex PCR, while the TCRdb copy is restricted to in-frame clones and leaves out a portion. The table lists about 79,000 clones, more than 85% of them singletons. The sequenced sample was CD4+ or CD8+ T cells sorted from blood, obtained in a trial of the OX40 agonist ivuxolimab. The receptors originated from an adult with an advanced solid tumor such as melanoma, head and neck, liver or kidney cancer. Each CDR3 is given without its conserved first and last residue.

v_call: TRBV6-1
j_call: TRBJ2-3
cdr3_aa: ASSVVAGVTDTQY

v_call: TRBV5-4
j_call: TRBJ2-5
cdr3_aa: ASSVGSDQETQY

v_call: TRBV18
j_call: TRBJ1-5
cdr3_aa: ASSPGQGASNNQPQH

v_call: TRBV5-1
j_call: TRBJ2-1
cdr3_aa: ASSLNGQDYNEQF

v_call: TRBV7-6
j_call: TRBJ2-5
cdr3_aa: ASRRVQETQY

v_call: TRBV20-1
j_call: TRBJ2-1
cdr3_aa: SASEQF

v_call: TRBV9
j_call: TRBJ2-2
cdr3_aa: ASSVVGTGELF

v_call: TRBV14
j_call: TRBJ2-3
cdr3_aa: ASRGTPSSQTQY

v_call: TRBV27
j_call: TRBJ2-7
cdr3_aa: ASSYGGQYEQY

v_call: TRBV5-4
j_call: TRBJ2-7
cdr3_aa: ASSFSSVREQY

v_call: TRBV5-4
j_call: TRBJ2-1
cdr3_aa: ASSFIGGIYNEQF

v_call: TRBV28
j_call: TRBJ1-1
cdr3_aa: ASSPPPGWVTEAF

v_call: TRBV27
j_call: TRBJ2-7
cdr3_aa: ASSLGGRRPYEQY

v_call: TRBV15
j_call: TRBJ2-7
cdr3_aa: ATSRDWRVTYEQY

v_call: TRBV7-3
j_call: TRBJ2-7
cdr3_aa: ASSPGGNMGEQY

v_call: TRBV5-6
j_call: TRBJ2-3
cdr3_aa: ASSLSPADTQY

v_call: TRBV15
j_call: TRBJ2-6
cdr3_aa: ATSRREGLYGANVLT

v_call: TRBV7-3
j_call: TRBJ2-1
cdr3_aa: ASSPGRDNEQF

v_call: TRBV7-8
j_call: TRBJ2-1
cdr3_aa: ASSPSSGRANEQF

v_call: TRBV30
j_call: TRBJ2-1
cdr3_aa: AWRDTGTSRNYNEQF

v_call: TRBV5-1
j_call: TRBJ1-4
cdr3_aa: ASSLSLQGAGFNEKLF

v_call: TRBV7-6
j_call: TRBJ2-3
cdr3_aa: ASTPGGAPDTQY

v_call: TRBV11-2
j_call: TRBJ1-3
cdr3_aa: ASRSIPTSGNTIY

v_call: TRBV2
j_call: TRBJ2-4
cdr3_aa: ASSEASSPNIQY

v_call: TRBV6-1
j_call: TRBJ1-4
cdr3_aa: ASRDHRGKLF

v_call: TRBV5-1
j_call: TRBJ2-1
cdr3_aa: ASSVAGGGWDEQF

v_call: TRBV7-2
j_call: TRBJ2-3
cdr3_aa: ASSLGTGPFTDTQY

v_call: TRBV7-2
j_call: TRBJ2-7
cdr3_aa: ASSLAVGHEQY

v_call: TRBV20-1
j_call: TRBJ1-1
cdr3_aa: SKDRGTEAF

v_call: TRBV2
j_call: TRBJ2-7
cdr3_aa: ASSELQGGWYEQY

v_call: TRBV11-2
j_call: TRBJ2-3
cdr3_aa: ASSLFGTGSTDTQY

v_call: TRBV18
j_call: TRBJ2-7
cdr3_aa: ASSLASTGGAYEQY

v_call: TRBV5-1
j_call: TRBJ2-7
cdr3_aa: ATQVGQGPYEQY

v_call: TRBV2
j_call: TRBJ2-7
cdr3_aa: ASSEAKLPSEQY

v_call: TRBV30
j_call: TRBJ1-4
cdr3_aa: AWSAGVRGLRNEKLF

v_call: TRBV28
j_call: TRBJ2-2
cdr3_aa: ASTFPGLAEGTGELF

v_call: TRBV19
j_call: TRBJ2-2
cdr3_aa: ASSLPPLAANTGELF

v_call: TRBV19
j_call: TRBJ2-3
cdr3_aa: ASSIVAGGGTDTQY

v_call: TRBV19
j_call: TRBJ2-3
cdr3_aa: ASGLAGVIGTDTQY

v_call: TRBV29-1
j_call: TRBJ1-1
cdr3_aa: SVTWAGHSFNEAF

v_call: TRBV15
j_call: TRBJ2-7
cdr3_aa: ATSRGGTHEQY

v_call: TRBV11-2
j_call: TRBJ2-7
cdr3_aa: ASSPGPGPYEQY

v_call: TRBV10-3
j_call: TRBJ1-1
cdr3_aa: AISGVKRVRDDGAF

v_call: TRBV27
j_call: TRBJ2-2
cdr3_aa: ASTSQASTGELF

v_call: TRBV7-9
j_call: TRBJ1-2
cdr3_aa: ASSRVQGGDGYT

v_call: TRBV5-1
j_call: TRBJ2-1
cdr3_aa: ASCFAGGSYNEQF

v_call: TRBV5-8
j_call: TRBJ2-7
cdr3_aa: ASSLVGLAGNYEQY

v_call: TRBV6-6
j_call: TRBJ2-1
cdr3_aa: ASRMTSGTPEQF

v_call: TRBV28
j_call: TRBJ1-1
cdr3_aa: ASSLGGPTRTEAF

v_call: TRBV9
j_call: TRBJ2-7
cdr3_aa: ASSVEPGRSYEQY

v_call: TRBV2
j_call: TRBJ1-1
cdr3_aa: ASSGGFTEAF

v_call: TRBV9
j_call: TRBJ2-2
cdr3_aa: ASNRQGPGELF

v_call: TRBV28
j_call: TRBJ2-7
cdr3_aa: ASSPQSRDYYEQY